The 12 T cell receptor beta chains below all came from one sample that was sequenced in a study of shared clonotypes between healthy human individuals. The naive CD8 fraction comprised CD45RO-negative cells positively selected for CCR7 and excluded terminally differentiated effector memory CD45RA+ cells. Only in-frame clones appear in the TCRdb table, and some are missing; sequencing was by immunoSEQ multiplex PCR. The data hold about 2.1 million clones, with just under 95% observed a single time. The source material was naive CD8+ T cells from PBMCs. The receptors stem from a man younger than 35 in good health. Some clones in this sample may be carry-over from other donors' samples.

The chain recombines TRBV27 with TRBJ2-2; D remains unclear. This CDR3 is 15 amino acids long. V lost 6 bases and J lost 0, with 11 bases in between. Germline loops: CDR1 MNHEY, CDR2 SMNVEV (reference sequence). The CDR3 loop is CASRILQPNTGELFF. DNA for the CDR3: TGTGCCAGCAGAATACTCCAACCGAACACCGGGGAGCTGTTTTTT.

J is TRBJ2-2 and V is TRBV19, with D possibly being TRBD1 or TRBD2 (6 bases each). The V end lost 4 bases, the J end lost 4 bases, and 13 bases lay between the germline ends. Germline-derived CDR1 and CDR2 are LNHDA and SQIVND (reference sequence). This CDR3 has 15 residues. DNA of the CDR3: TGTGCCAGTAGTAACGGGGGCGTAGGCACCGGGGAGCTGTTTTTT. It codes for CASSNGGVGTGELFF.

Here the CDR3 reads CASSLYAGGAGQPQHF. CDR3 nucleotide sequence: TGTGCCAGCAGTTTGTACGCAGGAGGGGCGGGTCAGCCCCAGCATTTT. The chain has TRBV27 and TRBJ1-5; a weak D match, TRBD1 (5 bases). The CDR3 consists of 16 residues. V was pared by 3 bases and J by 6 bases, with 18 bases between. Germline V gene data show CDR1 as MNHEY and CDR2 as SMNVEV (reference sequence).

A remark on this clone: This same CDR3 is encoded by further DNA sequences in the sample. The CDR3 here is CASSLGVGYEQYF. The CDR3 DNA sequence: TGTGCCAGCAGCTTAGGAGTCGGCTACGAGCAGTACTTC. This chain connects TRBV7-6 to TRBJ2-7, with no clear D. CDR1 and CDR2 (germline): SGHVS, FNYEAQ. This CDR3 spans 13 amino acids. Trimming removed 1 base at V and 3 bases at J, with 7 bases between.

V and J are TRBV9 and TRBJ1-3; D is ambiguous. The length of the CDR3 is 14 residues. CDR1 and CDR2 from the germline V gene are SGDLS and YYNGEE. Trimming took 4 bases from V and 0 from J, leaving 8 bases between them. CDR3 residues: CASSPSISGNTIYF. The CDR3 nucleotides are TGTGCCAGCAGCCCCTCGATCTCTGGAAACACCATATATTTT. The full variable domain, its missing parts supplied by reference TRBV9 and TRBJ1-3, is DSGVTQTPKHLITATGQRVTLRCSPRSGDLSVYWYQQSLDQGLQFLIQYYNGEERAKGNILERFSAQQFPDLHSELNLSSLELGDSALYFCASSPSISGNTIYFGEGSWLTVV.

A remark on this clone: The same CDR3 can be traced to other DNA sequences in this sample. The chain links TRBV27 to TRBJ2-7; D assignment may be TRBD1 or TRBD2 (5 bases each). Germline lookup yields CDR1 MNHEY and CDR2 SMNVEV (reference sequence). V was cut by 0 bases and J by 4 bases, with 13 bases left in between. This CDR3 comprises 15 residues. CDR3 DNA sequence: TGTGCCAGCAGTTTATCAGGGACCGCAATATACGAGCAGTACTTC. Amino acids: CASSLSGTAIYEQYF.

The rearrangement uses TRBV7-9 and TRBJ1-1; tentatively, D is TRBD1 (6 bases). V dropped 2 bases and J dropped 2 bases, with 12 bases sitting between them. The germline gives CDR1 SEHNR, CDR2 FQNEAQ (reference sequence). The length of the CDR3 is 15 residues. CDR3 region: CASSLQGSSNTEAFF. CDR3 sequence (DNA): TGTGCCAGCAGCTTACAGGGGTCGTCCAACACTGAAGCTTTCTTT. Drawing the rest from reference TRBV7-9 and TRBJ1-1, the complete variable domain is DTGVSQNPRHKITKRGQNVTFRCDPISEHNRLYWYRQTLGQGPEFLTYFQNEAQLEKSRLLSDRFSAERPKGSFSTLEIQRTEQGDSAMYLCASSLQGSSNTEAFFGQGTRLTVV.

This rearrangement joins TRBV6-6 to TRBJ2-7, with 8 nucleotides matching TRBD2. Germline assignment: CDR1 MNHNY and CDR2 SVGAGI (reference sequence). The CDR3 consists of 15 residues. V dropped 0 bases and J dropped 4; count of bases not matched to a gene: 5. The CDR3 DNA reads TGTGCCAGCAGTTACTCACCAGCGGGAGAGTACGAGCAGTACTTC. It specifies CASSYSPAGEYEQYF.

This chain joins TRBV7-3 and TRBJ2-1; TRBD2 might be the D (6 bases). This CDR3 is built from 15 residues. Trimming left V 1 base short and J 3 bases short, with 10 bases between. The germline V gene has CDR1 SGHTA and CDR2 FQGTGA. CDR3 sequence reads: CASSLRAGVYNEQFF. In DNA form, the CDR3 reads TGTGCCAGCAGCTTAAGAGCGGGCGTCTACAATGAGCAGTTCTTC.

This CDR3 reads CASSLNRGIEQYF. In nucleotides, the CDR3 is TGTGCCAGCAGCTTGAACAGGGGGATCGAGCAGTACTTC. This chain joins TRBV5-6 and TRBJ2-7; 8 bases agree with TRBD1. Trimming removed 1 base from V and 6 bases from J; junction bases left unmatched: 3. This CDR3 region has 13 residues. Per the germline V gene, CDR1 is SGHDT and CDR2 is YYEEEE.

This rearrangement joins TRBV4-1 to TRBJ1-1; unclear D gene. The CDR3 is 13 residues long. Germline values: CDR1 MGHRA, CDR2 YSYEKL. V lost 4 bases, J lost 1 base, and 7 bases lay in between. For the CDR3, the DNA is TGCGCCAGCAGCCCTCTCTCGAACACTGAAGCTTTCTTT. Protein sequence: CASSPLSNTEAFF.

The CDR3 nucleotides read TGTGCCAGCAGTTCCCCCCGGGGGTATTCCTACAATGAGCAGTTCTTC. It specifies CASSSPRGYSYNEQFF. V is TRBV28 and J is TRBJ2-1; tentatively, D is TRBD2 (6 bases). From germline, CDR1 is MDHEN and CDR2 SYDVKM. CDR3 length: 16 residues. Trimming pared 4 bases from V and 1 base from J, leaving 14 bases between.